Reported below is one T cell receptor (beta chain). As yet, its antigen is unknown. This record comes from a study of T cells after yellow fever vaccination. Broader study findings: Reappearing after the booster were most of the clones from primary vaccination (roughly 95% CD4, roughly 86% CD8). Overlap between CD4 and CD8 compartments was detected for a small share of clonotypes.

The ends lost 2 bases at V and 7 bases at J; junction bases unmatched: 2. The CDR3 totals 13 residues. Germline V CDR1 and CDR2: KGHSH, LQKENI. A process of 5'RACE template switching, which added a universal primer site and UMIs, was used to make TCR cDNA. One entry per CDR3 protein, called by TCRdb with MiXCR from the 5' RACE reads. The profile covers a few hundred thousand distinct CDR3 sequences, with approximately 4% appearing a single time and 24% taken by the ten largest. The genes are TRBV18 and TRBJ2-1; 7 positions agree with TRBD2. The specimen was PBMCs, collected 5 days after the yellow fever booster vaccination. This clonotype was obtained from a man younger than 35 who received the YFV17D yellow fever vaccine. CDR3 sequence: CASSPGEGNEQFF. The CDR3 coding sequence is TGTGCCAGCTCACCAGGGGAGGGGAATGAGCAGTTCTTC.